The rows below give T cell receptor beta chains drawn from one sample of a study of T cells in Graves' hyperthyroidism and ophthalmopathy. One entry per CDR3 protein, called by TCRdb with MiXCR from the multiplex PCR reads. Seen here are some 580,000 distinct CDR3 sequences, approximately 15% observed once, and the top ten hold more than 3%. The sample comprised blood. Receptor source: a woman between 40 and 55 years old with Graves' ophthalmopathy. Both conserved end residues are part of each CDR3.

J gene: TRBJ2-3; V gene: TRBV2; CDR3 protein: CATGQGTDMQYF
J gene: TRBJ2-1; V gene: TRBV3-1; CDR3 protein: CASSLGLAEQFF
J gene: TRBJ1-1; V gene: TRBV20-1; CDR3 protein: CSARERGREEAFF
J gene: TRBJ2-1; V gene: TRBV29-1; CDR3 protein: CSVGTYGNEQFF
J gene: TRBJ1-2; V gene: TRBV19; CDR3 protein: CASTGVTYGYTF
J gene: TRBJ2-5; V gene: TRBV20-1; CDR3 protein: CSARQGKTPETQYF
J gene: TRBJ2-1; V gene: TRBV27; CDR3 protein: CASATGGTYNEQFF
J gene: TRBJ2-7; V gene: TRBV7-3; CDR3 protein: CASSCPDREGEEQYF
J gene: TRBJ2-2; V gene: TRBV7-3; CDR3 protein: CASSREGQVPGELFF
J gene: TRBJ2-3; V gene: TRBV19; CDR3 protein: CASSTTGYGTDTQYF
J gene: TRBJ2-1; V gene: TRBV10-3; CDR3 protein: CAISDPLAGLYNEQFF
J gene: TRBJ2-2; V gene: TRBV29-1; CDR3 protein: CSVTPDTGELFF
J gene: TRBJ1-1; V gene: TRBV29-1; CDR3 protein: CSVGHRGGSEAFF
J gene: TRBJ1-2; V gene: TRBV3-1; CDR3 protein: CASSYPGQRQEGYTF
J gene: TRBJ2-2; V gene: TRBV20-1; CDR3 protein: CSASGGRWTGELFF
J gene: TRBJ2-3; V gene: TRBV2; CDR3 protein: CASSDPTGRTDTQYF
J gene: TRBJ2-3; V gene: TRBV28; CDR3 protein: CASSLPARTDTQYF
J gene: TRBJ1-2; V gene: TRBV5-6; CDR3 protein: CASSPAGTGTGYTF
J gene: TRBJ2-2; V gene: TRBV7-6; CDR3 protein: CASSPTTLNTGELFF
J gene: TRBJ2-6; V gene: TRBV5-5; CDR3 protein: CASSMRDSTSSGANVLTF
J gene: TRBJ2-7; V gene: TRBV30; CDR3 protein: CAWSDPRGLAGPYEQYF
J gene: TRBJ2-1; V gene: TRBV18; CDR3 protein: CASSPTGTSGPYNEQFF
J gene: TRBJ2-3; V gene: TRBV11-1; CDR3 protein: CASGIAGEADTQYF
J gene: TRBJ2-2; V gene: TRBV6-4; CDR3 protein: CASSPNSGQDTRELFF
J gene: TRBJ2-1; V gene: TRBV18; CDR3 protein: CASSPGFGRGEQFF
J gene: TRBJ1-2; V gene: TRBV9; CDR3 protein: CASSDFQGKNYGYTF
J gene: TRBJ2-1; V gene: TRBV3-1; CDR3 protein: CASSQSLIAGVYEQFF
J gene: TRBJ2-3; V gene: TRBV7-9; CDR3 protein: CASSPGRLGTDTQYF
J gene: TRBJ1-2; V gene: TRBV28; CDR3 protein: CASSSYDTGSWGYTF
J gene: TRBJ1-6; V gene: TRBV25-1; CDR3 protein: CASSAGVNSPLHF
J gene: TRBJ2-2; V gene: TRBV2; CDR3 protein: CASSKSNTGDLFF
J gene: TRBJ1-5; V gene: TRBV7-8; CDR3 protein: CASSLFYELNQPQHF
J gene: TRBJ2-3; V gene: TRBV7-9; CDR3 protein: CASSLGTGLGTDTQYF
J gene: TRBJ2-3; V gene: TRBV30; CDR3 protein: CAWGQGWGTDTQYF
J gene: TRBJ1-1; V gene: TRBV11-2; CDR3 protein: CASGFTGSGTEAFF
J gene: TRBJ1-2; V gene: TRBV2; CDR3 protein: CASNSDRVYGYTF
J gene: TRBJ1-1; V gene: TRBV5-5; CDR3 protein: CASSLVGLGDTEAFF